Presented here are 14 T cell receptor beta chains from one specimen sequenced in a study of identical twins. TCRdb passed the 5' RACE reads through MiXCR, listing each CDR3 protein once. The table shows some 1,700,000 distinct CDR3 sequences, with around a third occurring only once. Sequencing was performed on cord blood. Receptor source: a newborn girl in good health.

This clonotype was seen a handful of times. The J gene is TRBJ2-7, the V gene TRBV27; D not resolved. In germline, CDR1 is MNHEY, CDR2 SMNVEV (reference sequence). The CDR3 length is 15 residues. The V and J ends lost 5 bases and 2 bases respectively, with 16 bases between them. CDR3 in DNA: TGTGCCAGCAGTAGCCCGGGCAGGATACCCTACGAGCAGTACTTC. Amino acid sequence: CASSSPGRIPYEQYF.

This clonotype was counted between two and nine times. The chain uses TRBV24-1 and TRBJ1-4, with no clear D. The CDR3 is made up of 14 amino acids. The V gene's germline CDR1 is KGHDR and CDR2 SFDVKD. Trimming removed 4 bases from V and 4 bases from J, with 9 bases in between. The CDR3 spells CATSEPGLNEKLFF. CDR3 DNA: TGTGCCACCAGTGAGCCCGGTCTTAATGAAAAACTGTTTTTT.

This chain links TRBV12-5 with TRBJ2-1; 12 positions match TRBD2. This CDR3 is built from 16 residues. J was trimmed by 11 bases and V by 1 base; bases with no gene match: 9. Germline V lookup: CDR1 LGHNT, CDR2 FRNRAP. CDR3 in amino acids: CASGLGLAGAPGKQFF. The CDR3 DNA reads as TGTGCTAGTGGTTTGGGACTAGCGGGAGCTCCAGGTAAGCAGTTCTTC.

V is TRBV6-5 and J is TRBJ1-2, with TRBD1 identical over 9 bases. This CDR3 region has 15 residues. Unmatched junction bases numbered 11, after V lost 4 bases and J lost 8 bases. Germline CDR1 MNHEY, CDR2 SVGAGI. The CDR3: CASSSGAGTGSGYTF. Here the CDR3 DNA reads TGTGCCAGCAGTTCAGGCGCCGGGACAGGGAGCGGCTACACCTTC.

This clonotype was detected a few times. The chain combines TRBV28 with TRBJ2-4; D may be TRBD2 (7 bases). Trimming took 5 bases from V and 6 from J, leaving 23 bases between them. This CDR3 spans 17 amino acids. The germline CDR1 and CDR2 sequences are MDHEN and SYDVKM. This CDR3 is CASSTPQGGGLRNIQYF. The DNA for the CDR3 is TGTGCCAGCAGTACCCCACAGGGAGGGGGGCTACGAAACATTCAGTACTTC. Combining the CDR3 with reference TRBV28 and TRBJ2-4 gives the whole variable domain DVKVTQSSRYLVKRTGEKVFLECVQDMDHENMFWYRQDPGLGLRLIYFSYDVKMKEKGDIPEGYSVSREKKERFSLILESASTNQTSMYLCASSTPQGGGLRNIQYFGAGTRLSVL.

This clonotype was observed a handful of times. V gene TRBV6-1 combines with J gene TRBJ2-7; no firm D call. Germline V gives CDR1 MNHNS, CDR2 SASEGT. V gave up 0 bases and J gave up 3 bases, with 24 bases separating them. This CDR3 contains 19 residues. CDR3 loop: CASSEAAAGRKVFYYEQYF. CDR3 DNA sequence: TGTGCCAGCAGTGAAGCGGCGGCAGGTCGGAAAGTCTTTTACTACGAGCAGTACTTC.

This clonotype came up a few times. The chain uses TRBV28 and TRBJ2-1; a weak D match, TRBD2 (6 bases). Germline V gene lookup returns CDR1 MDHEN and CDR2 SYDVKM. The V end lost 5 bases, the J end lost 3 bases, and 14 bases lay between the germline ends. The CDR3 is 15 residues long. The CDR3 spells CASSQQAGNYNEQFF. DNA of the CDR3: TGTGCCAGCAGTCAGCAAGCGGGCAACTACAATGAGCAGTTCTTC.

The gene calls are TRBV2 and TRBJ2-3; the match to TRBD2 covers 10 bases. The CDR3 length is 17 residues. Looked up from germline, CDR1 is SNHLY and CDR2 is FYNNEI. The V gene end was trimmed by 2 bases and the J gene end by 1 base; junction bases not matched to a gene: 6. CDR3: CASSEWGLAPRTDTQYF. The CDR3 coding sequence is TGTGCCAGCAGTGAATGGGGACTAGCGCCTCGCACAGATACGCAGTATTTT.

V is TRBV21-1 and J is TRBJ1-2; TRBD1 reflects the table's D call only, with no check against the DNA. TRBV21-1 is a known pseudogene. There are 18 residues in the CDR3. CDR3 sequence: CASSKEDQDREVRYGYTF. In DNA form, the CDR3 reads TGTGCCAGCAGCAAAGAAGACCAGGACAGGGAGGTTCGCTATGGCTACACCTTC.

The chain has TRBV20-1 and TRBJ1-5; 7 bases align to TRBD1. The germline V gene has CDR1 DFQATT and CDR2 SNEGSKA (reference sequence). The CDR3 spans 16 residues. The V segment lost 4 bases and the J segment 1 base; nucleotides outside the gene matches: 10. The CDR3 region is CSAKHRGGYSNQPQHF. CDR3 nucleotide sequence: TGCAGTGCTAAGCACAGGGGAGGCTACAGCAATCAGCCCCAGCATTTT.

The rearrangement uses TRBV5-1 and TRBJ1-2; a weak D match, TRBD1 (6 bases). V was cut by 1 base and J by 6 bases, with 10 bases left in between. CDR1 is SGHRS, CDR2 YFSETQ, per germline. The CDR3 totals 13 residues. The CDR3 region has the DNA TGCGCCAGCAGCTTGACAGGGTCGAATGGCTACACCTTC. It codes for CASSLTGSNGYTF.

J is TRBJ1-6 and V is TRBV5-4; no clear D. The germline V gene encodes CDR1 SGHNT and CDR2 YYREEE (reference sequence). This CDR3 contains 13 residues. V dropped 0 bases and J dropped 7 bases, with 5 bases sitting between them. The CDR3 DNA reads TGTGCCAGCAGCTTGGACGCGAATTCACCCCTCCACTTT. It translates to CASSLDANSPLHF.

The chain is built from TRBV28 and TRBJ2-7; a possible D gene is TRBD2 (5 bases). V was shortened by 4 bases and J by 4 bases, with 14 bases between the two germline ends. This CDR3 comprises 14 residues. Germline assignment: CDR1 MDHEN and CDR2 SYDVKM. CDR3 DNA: TGTGCCAGCAGTTCCGCGGGTAGACCTTACGAGCAGTACTTC. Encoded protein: CASSSAGRPYEQYF.

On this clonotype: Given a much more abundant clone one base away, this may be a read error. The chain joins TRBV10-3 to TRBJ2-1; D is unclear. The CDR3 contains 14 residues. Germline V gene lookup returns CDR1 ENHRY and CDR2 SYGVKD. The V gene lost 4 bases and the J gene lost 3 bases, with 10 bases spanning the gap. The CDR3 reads CAISGSNSYNEQFF. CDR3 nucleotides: TGTGCCATCAGTGGGTCGAATAGCTACAATGAGCAGTTCTTC.